The present T cell receptor (beta chain) was sequenced within a study of blood T cell repertoires in COVID-19. For the study at large: Specimens from acute and convalescent COVID-19 originated in the United States, Italy and Spain. Nucleic acid was either cDNA or gDNA, and it came from T cells, B-cell-depleted T cells, or PBMCs.

In the authors' methods: The authors estimated nucleated cell counts from reference gene primer amplification. TCRdb's table, derived via immunoSEQ multiplex PCR, lists solely in-frame clones and lacks some. V, J and clone size derive from that table, while D and trimming were established from the DNA sequence. The sample holds about 200,000 clones; around nine tenths are singletons and the top ten take more than 0.7%. Germline values: CDR1 SGHRS, CDR2 YFSETQ. The V gene lost 5 bases and the J gene lost 2 bases, with 10 bases spanning the gap. CDR3 length equals 14 residues. The sequencing input was peripheral blood. The clonotype comes from a man aged 55 to 69 with COVID-19, enrolled during active disease. The chain uses TRBV5-1 and TRBJ2-2; unclear D gene. The CDR3 nucleotides are TGCGCCAGCAGGAGCACAGTTAACACCGGGGAGCTGTTTTTT. It is translated as CASRSTVNTGELFF.